The source of this T cell receptor beta chain is a study of human T cells and chemical hapten exposure. Study background: Patients, largely female, had alopecia areata, totalis or universalis.

In the original workflow: A typical sample had some 95,000 TCRs, with about 23,224 to 700,000 overall. TCRdb re-derived calls from the RACE reads in MiXCR, one entry per CDR3 protein. The V and J calls were determined by TCRdb, not by the authors. The data contain some 38,000 distinct CDR3 sequences, 8% to 9.5% of them singletons. The study, taken as a whole, reports: Sensitizing to DPC left TCRs with a frequency above 1 in 1000 unaltered. As patch test score rose, PT1 expanded TCR counts tended to rise as well.

Germline loops: CDR1 SQVTM, CDR2 ANQGSEA. The germline V and J ends were trimmed by 7 bases and 10 bases, with 22 bases remaining between them. This CDR3 is built from 13 residues. The time point denotes: patch test 3, about 24 weeks after DPC sensitization. The treatment here: therapeutic diphenylcyclopropenone sensitization with weekly scalp DPC. The template was total RNA from unfractionated whole blood. As to this clonotype: As yet, its antigen is unknown.

The sample was whole blood, taken in connection with sensitization to the hapten diphenylcyclopropenone (DPC). V usage is TRBV29-1 and J usage is TRBJ1-1; maybe TRBD1 (6 bases). The source is a man aged 50-60 years with alopecia areata. Some clones in this sample may be carry-over from other donors' samples. The CDR3 nucleotides are TGCAGCGCCTTAACACAGGGATTAGGAACAGCTTTCTTT. Its translation: CSALTQGLGTAFF.